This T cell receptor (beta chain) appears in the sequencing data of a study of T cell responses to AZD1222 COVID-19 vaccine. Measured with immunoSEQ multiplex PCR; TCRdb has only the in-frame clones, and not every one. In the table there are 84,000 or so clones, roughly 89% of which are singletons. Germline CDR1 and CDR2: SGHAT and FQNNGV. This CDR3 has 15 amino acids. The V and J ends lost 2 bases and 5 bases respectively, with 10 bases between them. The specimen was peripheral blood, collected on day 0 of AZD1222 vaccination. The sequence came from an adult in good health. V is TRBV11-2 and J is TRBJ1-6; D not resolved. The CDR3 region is CASSLSGQNNSPLHF. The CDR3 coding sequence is TGTGCCAGCAGCTTAAGTGGTCAGAATAATTCACCCCTCCACTTT.